This T cell receptor (beta chain) was recovered during a study of T cells in Graves' hyperthyroidism and ophthalmopathy. Amplification of TCR beta CDR3 regions was performed using RNA transcripts as template. The HTBI set primed first-round TCR CDR3 RT-PCR. TCRdb analysed the multiplex PCR reads with MiXCR anew, one entry per CDR3 protein. The sample consists of roughly 380,000 distinct CDR3 sequences, roughly 19% of them appearing once. V lost 3 bases and J lost 2, with 14 bases in between. In germline, CDR1 is DFQATT, CDR2 SNEGSKA (reference sequence). The CDR3 covers 14 residues. Graves' hyperthyroidism qualified as stable when ophthalmopathy did not progress within 18 months. Newly diagnosed hyperthyroidism, duration under 2 months, in patients aged 18 to 65. PBMCs were derived from roughly 10 ml fresh peripheral blood. This clonotype was seen many times.

Sequenced: blood. The chain employs TRBV20-1 and TRBJ2-7; D is perhaps TRBD1 (6 bases). This TCR derives from a woman between 18 and 30 years old with Graves' hyperthyroidism. CDR3 sequence: CSASVYREPYEQYF. CDR3 nucleotides: TGCAGTGCTAGTGTGTACAGGGAACCCTACGAGCAGTACTTC.